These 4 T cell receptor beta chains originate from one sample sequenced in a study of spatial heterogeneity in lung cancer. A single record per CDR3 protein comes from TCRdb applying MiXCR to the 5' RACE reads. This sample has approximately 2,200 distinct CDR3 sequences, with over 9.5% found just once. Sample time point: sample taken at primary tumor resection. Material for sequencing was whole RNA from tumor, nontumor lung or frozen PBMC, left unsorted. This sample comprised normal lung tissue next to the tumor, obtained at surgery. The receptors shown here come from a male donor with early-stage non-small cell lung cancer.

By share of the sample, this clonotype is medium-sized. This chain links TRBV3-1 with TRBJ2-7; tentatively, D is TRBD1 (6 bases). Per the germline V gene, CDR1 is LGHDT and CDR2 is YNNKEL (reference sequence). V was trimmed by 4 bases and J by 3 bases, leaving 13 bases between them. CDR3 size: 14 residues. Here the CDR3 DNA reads TGTGCCAGCAGCCCGTTGGGGGCCCACTACGAGCAGTACTTC. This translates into CASSPLGAHYEQYF.

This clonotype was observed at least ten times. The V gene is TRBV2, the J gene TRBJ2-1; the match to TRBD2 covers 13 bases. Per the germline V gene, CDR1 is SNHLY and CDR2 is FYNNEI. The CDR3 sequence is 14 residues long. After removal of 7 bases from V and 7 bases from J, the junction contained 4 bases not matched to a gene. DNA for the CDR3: TGTGCCAGCATACTAGCGGGAGGGGGGAATGAGCAGTTCTTC. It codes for CASILAGGGNEQFF.

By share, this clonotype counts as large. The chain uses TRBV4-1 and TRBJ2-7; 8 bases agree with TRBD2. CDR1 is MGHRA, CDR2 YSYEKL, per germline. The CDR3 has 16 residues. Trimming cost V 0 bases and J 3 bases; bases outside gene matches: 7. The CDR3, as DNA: TGCGCCAGCAGCCAAGACGGTAGCGGGGTCCTCTACGAGCAGTACTTC. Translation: CASSQDGSGVLYEQYF.

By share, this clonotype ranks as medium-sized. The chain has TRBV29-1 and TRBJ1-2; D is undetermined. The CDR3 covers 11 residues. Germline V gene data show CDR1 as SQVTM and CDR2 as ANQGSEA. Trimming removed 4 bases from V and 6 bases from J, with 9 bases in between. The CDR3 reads CSVVLGNGYTF. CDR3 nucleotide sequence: TGCAGCGTTGTTTTAGGAAATGGCTACACCTTC.